This T cell receptor (beta chain) was captured by sequencing in a study of blood T cells in healthy people across ages. Study-level information: Through template switching, about one barcoded beta molecule was captured per two T cells, as measured in model experiments.

Study outcomes and limitations: For the donors, CMV status was unknown and possibly confounded expanded clonotype changes.

The germline gives CDR1 ENHRY, CDR2 SYGVKD. The V gene end was trimmed by 7 bases and the J gene end by 4 bases; junction bases not matched to a gene: 4. This CDR3 has 15 residues. Each individual donor underwent a draw of approximately 10 milliliters of peripheral blood. PBMCs were isolated at a quantity of at least 7 million per sample. On this clonotype itself: The antigen remains undetermined.

Primed by a sample-barcoded 5' primer and a J-beta primer mix, a second PCR proceeded for roughly 6 to 12 cycles. MiXCR was run by TCRdb on the 5' RACE reads, yielding one entry per CDR3 protein. The table lists around 1,100,000 distinct CDR3 sequences, roughly two fifths of them singletons. This chain links TRBV10-3 with TRBJ2-2; TRBD1 aligns across 12 bases. This clonotype was sampled from a man aged 18-30 years in good health. What was sequenced was blood. The CDR3 DNA sequence: TGTGCCATCACCTGGGACAGGGGGCCCACCGGGGAGCTGTTTTTT. It is translated as CAITWDRGPTGELFF.